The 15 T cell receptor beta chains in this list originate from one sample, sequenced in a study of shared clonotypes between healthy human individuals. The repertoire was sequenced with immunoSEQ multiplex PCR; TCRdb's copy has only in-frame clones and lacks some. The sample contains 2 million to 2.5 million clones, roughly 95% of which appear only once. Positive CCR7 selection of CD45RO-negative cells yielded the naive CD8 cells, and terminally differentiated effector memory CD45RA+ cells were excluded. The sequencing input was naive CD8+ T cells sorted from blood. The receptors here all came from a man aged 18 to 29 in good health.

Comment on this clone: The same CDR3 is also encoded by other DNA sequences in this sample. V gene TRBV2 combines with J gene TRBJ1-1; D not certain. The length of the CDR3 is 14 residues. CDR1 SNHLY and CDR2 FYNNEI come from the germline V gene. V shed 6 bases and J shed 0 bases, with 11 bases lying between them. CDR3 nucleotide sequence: TGTGCCAGCAGCCCCGGGCAAATGAACACTGAAGCTTTCTTT. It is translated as CASSPGQMNTEAFF.

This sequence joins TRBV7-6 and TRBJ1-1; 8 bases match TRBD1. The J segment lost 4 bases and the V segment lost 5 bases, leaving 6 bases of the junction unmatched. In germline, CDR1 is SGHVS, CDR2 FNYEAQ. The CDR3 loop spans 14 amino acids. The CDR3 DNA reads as TGTGCCAGCAGCCCGGACAGGGCCAGCACTGAAGCTTTCTTT. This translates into CASSPDRASTEAFF.

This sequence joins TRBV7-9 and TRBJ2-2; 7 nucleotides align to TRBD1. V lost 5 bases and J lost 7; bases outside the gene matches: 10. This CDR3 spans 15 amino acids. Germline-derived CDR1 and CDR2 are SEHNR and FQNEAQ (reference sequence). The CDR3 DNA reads TGTGCCAGCAGCCTGCTCGTGACAGGGCACGGGGAGCTGTTTTTT. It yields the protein CASSLLVTGHGELFF.

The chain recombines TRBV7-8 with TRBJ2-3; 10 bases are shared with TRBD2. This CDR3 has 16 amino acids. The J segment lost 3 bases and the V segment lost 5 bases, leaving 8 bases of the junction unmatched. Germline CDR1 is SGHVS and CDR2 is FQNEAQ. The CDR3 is CASSGPGTSVTDTQYF. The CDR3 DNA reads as TGTGCCAGCAGCGGACCGGGGACTAGCGTGACAGATACGCAGTATTTT.

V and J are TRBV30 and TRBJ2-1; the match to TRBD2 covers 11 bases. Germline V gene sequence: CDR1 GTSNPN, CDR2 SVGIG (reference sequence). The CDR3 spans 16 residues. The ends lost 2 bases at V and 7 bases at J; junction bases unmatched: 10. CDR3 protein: CAWSIAGLAGLNEQFF. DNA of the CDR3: TGTGCCTGGAGTATCGCCGGACTAGCGGGTTTAAATGAGCAGTTCTTC.

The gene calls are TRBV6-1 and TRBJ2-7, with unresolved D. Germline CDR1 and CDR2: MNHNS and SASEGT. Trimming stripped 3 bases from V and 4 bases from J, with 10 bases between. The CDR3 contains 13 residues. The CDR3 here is CASSDIGWYEQYF. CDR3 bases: TGTGCCAGCAGTGATATTGGGTGGTACGAGCAGTACTTC.

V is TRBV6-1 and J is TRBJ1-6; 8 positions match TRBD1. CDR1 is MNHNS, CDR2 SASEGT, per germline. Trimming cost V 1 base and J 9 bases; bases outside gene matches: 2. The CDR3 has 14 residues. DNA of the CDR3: TGTGCCAGCAGTGAAGGACAGGGGCCTTCACCCCTCCACTTT. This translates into CASSEGQGPSPLHF.

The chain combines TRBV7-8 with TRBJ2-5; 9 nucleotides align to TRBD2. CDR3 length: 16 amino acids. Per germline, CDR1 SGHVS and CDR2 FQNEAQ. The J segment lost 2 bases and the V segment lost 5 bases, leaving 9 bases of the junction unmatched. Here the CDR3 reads CASSPRISGGQETQYF. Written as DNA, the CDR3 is TGTGCCAGCAGCCCCCGTATTAGCGGGGGTCAAGAGACCCAGTACTTC.

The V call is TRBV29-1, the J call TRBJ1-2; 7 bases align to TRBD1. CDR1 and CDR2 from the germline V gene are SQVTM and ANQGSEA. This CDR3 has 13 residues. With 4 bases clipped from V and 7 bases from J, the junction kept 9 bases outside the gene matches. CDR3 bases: TGCAGCGTTGGACCGGACTACAGGGGTGGCTACACCTTC. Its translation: CSVGPDYRGGYTF.

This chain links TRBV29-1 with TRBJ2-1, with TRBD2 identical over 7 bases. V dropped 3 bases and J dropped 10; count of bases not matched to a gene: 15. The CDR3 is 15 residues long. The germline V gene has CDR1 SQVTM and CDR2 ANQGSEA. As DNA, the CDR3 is TGCAGCGTTGAGAAGCCTAGCGGCCTTTCGGCCGAGCAGTTCTTC. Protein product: CSVEKPSGLSAEQFF.

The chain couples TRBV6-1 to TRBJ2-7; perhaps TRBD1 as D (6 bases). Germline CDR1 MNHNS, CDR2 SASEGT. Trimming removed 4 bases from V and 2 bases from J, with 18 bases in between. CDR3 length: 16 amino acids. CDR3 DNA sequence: TGTGCCAGCAGTGCGGATCGACAGGAGGAACCCTACGAGCAGTACTTC. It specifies CASSADRQEEPYEQYF.

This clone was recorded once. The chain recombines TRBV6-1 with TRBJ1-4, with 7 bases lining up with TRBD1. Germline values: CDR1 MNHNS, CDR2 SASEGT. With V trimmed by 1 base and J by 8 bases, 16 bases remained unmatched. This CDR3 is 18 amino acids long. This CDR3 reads CASSEGLVRTGVREKLFF. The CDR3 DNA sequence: TGTGCCAGCAGTGAAGGTTTGGTCCGCACAGGGGTTAGAGAAAAACTGTTTTTT.

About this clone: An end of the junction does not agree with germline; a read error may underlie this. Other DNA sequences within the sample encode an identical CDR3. CDR3 residues: CAIMEAGLSEQYF. The CDR3 DNA reads TGTGCCATCATGGAGGCGGGACTCTCCGAGCAGTACTTT. The gene calls are TRBV10-3 and TRBJ2-7; weak D call: TRBD2 (6 bases). Per the germline V gene, CDR1 is ENHRY and CDR2 is SYGVKD. The CDR3 is 13 residues long.

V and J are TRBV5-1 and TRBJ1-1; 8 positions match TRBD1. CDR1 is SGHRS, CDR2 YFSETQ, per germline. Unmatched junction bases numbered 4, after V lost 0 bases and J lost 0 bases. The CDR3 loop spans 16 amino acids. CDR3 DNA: TGCGCCAGCAGCTTGGATTTGGGACAGGTGAACACTGAAGCTTTCTTT. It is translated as CASSLDLGQVNTEAFF.

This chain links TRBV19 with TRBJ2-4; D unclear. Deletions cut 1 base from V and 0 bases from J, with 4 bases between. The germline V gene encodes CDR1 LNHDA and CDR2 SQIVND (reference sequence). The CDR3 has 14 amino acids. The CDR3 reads CASSIGLAKNIQYF. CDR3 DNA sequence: TGTGCCAGTAGTATAGGGCTAGCCAAAAACATTCAGTACTTC.